This entry lists 16 T cell receptor beta chains sequenced from one sample in a study of PD-1 blockade in mismatch repair-deficient tumors. TCRdb's copy holds only in-frame clones and misses some; the assay was immunoSEQ multiplex PCR. The data show 120,000 or so clones, with 86% seen just once and roughly 14% held by the top ten. Material: peripheral blood, obtained 44 weeks after starting pembrolizumab. These receptors all stem from an adult with mismatch repair-deficient cancer.

V and J are TRBV18 and TRBJ1-2; D not resolved. The germline V gene encodes CDR1 KGHSH and CDR2 LQKENI. The CDR3 spans 14 residues. V lost 3 bases to trimming and J lost 7 bases, with 15 bases between them. The CDR3 spells CASSPNPRVGGYTF. The CDR3 coding sequence is TGTGCCAGCTCACCCAATCCAAGGGTCGGTGGCTACACCTTC.

The genes are TRBV19 and TRBJ2-1; 9 bases fit TRBD2. The CDR3 totals 15 residues. The germline CDR1 and CDR2 sequences are LNHDA and SQIVND (reference sequence). V shed 5 bases and J 7 bases; nucleotides not matched to a gene: 9. The CDR3 protein is CASSLLAGVSNEQFF. The CDR3 bases are TGTGCCAGTAGTCTTTTAGCGGGAGTAAGTAATGAGCAGTTCTTC.

This rearrangement joins TRBV29-1 to TRBJ2-3; no definite D call. Germline V lookup: CDR1 SQVTM, CDR2 ANQGSEA. The CDR3 loop spans 15 amino acids. The V end lost 3 bases, the J end lost 2 bases, and 15 bases lay between the germline ends. The CDR3 loop reads CSVETTLRPTDTQYF. In DNA form, the CDR3 reads TGCAGCGTTGAGACGACCCTCAGGCCCACAGATACGCAGTATTTT.

The rearrangement links TRBV27 to TRBJ2-1, with D maybe TRBD1 (6 bases). Trimming pared 5 bases from V and 9 bases from J, leaving 23 bases between. CDR3 length: 16 residues. The germline V gene encodes CDR1 MNHEY and CDR2 SMNVEV (reference sequence). The CDR3 nucleotides are TGTGCCAGCAGTCCGGAGACAGGTACGATGGACAGTGAGCAGTTCTTC. Translating gives CASSPETGTMDSEQFF.

CDR3 loop: CASSFRFYQETQYF. In DNA, the CDR3 is TGTGCCAGCAGCTTCCGTTTCTACCAAGAGACCCAGTACTTC. The V and J genes are TRBV7-8 and TRBJ2-5; D gene unclear. V lost 3 bases and J 0 bases, leaving 8 bases between the germline ends. Germline CDR1 and CDR2: SGHVS and FQNEAQ. This CDR3 comprises 14 residues.

V is TRBV2 and J is TRBJ1-1, with D unresolved. CDR1 is SNHLY, CDR2 FYNNEI, per germline. The CDR3 is 11 amino acids. The ends were cut back, 4 bases at V and 7 bases at J, with 7 bases in the middle. As DNA, the CDR3 is TGTGCCAGCAGTGGGCCAAATGAAGCTTTCTTT. It encodes CASSGPNEAFF.

The chain is built from TRBV10-3 and TRBJ1-5; TRBD1 aligns across 8 bases. The CDR3 runs 13 residues. Per the germline V gene, CDR1 is ENHRY and CDR2 is SYGVKD. The J segment lost 5 bases and the V segment lost 10 bases, leaving 7 bases of the junction unmatched. This chain's CDR3 is CATTPGGYQPQHF. The CDR3 DNA reads as TGTGCCACCACTCCAGGGGGCTATCAGCCCCAGCATTTT.

This rearrangement joins TRBV29-1 to TRBJ1-2, with D unresolved. From germline, CDR1 is SQVTM and CDR2 ANQGSEA. This CDR3 comprises 13 residues. V lost 7 bases to trimming and J lost 2 bases, with 14 bases between them. CDR3 protein: CSAYVHVNYGYTF. The CDR3 DNA is TGCAGCGCGTACGTCCATGTGAACTATGGCTACACCTTC.

The V and J genes are TRBV28 and TRBJ2-7, with 8 bases that match TRBD1. With V trimmed by 5 bases and J by 6 bases, 12 bases remained unmatched. The CDR3 consists of 15 residues. The germline V gene has CDR1 MDHEN and CDR2 SYDVKM. CDR3 region: CASSTWTGPRGEQYF. The CDR3 bases are TGTGCCAGCAGTACCTGGACAGGGCCGAGAGGCGAGCAGTACTTC.

As concerns this clone: As the CDR3 is not closed by the conserved phenylalanine or tryptophan, this likely results from a read error. The chain joins TRBV4-3 to TRBJ2-7, with no clear D. The CDR3 loop spans 15 amino acids. V lost 4 bases and J lost 0, with 13 bases in between. CDR1 and CDR2 from the germline V gene are LGHNA and YSLEER. The DNA for the CDR3 is TGCGCCAGCAGCCCTCAGGCAATAGCCTCCTACGAGCAGTACTCC. Translation: CASSPQAIASYEQYS.

The genes are TRBV5-6 and TRBJ2-5; 8 nucleotides line up with TRBD1. The germline V gene encodes CDR1 SGHDT and CDR2 YYEEEE. This CDR3 region has 14 residues. Trimming cost V 4 bases and J 2 bases; bases outside gene matches: 4. The CDR3 loop is CASSRDRFQETQYF. CDR3 coding DNA: TGTGCCAGCAGCAGGGACAGGTTTCAAGAGACCCAGTACTTC.

Written as DNA, the CDR3 is TGTGCCAGCAGTGAAGAGTTGGTCGGGGACAGGGGTAGTACGCAGTATTTT. This codes for CASSEELVGDRGSTQYF. The chain employs TRBV6-1 and TRBJ2-3; 10 bases are shared with TRBD1. Germline V gene sequence: CDR1 MNHNS, CDR2 SASEGT. The V gene end was trimmed by 1 base and the J gene end by 8 bases; junction bases not matched to a gene: 12. The CDR3 length is 17 residues.

The chain carries TRBV7-9 and TRBJ2-2; tentative D call: TRBD1 (5 bases). The V and J ends lost 7 bases and 4 bases respectively, with 19 bases between them. The CDR3 has 16 residues. The germline gives CDR1 SEHNR, CDR2 FQNEAQ (reference sequence). CDR3 coding DNA: TGTGCCAGCACCCAGTCGAAGGGGATCGGCACCGGGGAGCTGTTTTTT. Translating it yields CASTQSKGIGTGELFF.

The rearrangement joins TRBV6-5 to TRBJ1-4; 11 bases fit TRBD1. The CDR3 runs 15 residues. The germline gives CDR1 MNHEY, CDR2 SVGAGI. The junction had 5 bases not matched to a gene; V was cut back by 2 bases and J by 9 bases. CDR3 sequence: CASSYRTGGWQKLFF. The CDR3 DNA reads TGTGCCAGCAGTTACAGGACAGGGGGCTGGCAAAAACTGTTTTTT.

The chain links TRBV30 to TRBJ2-7; TRBD2 agrees at 7 bases. V gave up 2 bases and J gave up 0 bases; unmatched junction bases: 4. Germline V gives CDR1 GTSNPN, CDR2 SVGIG (reference sequence). The CDR3 length is 14 residues. The DNA for the CDR3 is TGTGCCTGGAGTAATCTAGCGGACTCCTACGAGCAGTACTTC. It specifies CAWSNLADSYEQYF.

The chain joins TRBV7-2 to TRBJ2-1, with 10 bases matching TRBD1. This CDR3 is 16 amino acids long. Trimming removed 0 bases from V and 6 bases from J; junction bases left unmatched: 5. CDR1 is SGHTA and CDR2 is FQGNSA in the germline V gene. In DNA form, the CDR3 reads TGTGCCAGCAGCTTAGCCGGGACAGGGGTCAGCAATGAGCAGTTCTTC. It is translated as CASSLAGTGVSNEQFF.